These 9 T cell receptor beta chains share one sample of origin, sequenced in a study of neurological immune-mediated disorders. Sample time point: longitudinal time-point 2. TCRdb reanalysed the 5' RACE reads using MiXCR and keeps one entry per CDR3 protein. The sample includes about 80,000 distinct CDR3 sequences, nearly 6% of them seen just once. Sequencing was performed on PBMCs. The receptors originated from a woman aged 55-75 years with multiple sclerosis.

This clonotype was seen at least ten times. V usage is TRBV12-3 or TRBV12-4 and J usage is TRBJ2-7; perhaps TRBD1 as D (6 bases). The CDR3 is 16 residues long. V was shortened by 5 bases and J by 4 bases, with 21 bases between the two germline ends. The CDR3 DNA follows: TGTGCCAGCAGTCCCCGCCCACGAGGGGGTAGGTACGAGCAGTACTTC. It codes for CASSPRPRGGRYEQYF.

Ten or more counts support this clonotype. The V gene is TRBV7-9, the J gene TRBJ2-4; possibly TRBD2 for D (5 bases). V lost 0 bases, J lost 11 bases, and 17 bases lay in between. Germline lookup yields CDR1 SEHNR and CDR2 FQNEAQ (reference sequence). The CDR3 has 15 residues. The CDR3: CASSLAGVGPDLQYF. The CDR3 DNA is TGTGCCAGCAGCTTAGCGGGAGTAGGCCCAGACCTTCAGTACTTC.

The table lists this clonotype with many counts. The genes are TRBV7-9 and TRBJ1-4; D is possibly TRBD1 (5 bases). The germline V gene encodes CDR1 SEHNR and CDR2 FQNEAQ (reference sequence). V was trimmed by 5 bases and J by 5 bases, leaving 15 bases between them. The CDR3 spans 15 residues. The chain's CDR3 is CASSPKGPTNEKLFF. CDR3 DNA: TGTGCCAGCAGCCCTAAGGGACCGACGAATGAAAAACTGTTTTTT. Using reference TRBV7-9 and TRBJ1-4 for the parts outside the CDR3, the full variable domain is DTGVSQNPRHKITKRGQNVTFRCDPISEHNRLYWYRQTLGQGPEFLTYFQNEAQLEKSRLLSDRFSAERPKGSFSTLEIQRTEQGDSAMYLCASSPKGPTNEKLFFGSGTQLSVL.

Of note for this clonotype: A much larger clone differs by one base, so this may be a read error. The CDR3 sequence is CSARWGGKVYTEAFF. The CDR3 DNA reads TGCAGTGCTAGGTGGGGGGGGAAGGTGTACACTGAAGCTTTCTTT. V and J are TRBV20-1 and TRBJ1-1; maybe TRBD1 (5 bases). The CDR3 length is 15 residues. Germline loops: CDR1 DFQATT, CDR2 SNEGSKA (reference sequence). V was cut by 3 bases and J by 3 bases, with 17 bases left in between.

Only a few counts were recorded for this clonotype. The chain uses TRBV12-3 or TRBV12-4 and TRBJ1-3, with no clear D. The length of the CDR3 is 18 residues. The V gene lost 5 bases and the J gene lost 0 bases, with 20 bases spanning the gap. CDR3 DNA: TGTGCCAGCAGTCTGACCCAGGCGCCGTGGAGCTCTGGAAACACCATATATTTT. This encodes CASSLTQAPWSSGNTIYF.

The sample holds many counts of this clonotype. This rearrangement joins TRBV18 to TRBJ1-6; D unclear. V gave up 2 bases and J gave up 0 bases, with 8 bases separating them. CDR1 is KGHSH, CDR2 LQKENI, per germline. The CDR3 is 16 amino acids. The CDR3 DNA is TGTGCCAGCTCACCATATGGGAGCTCCTATAATTCACCCCTCCACTTT. Amino acid sequence: CASSPYGSSYNSPLHF.

This clonotype has a count of ten or more. The chain employs TRBV7-2 and TRBJ2-7; TRBD1 might be the D (5 bases). CDR3 size: 13 residues. CDR1 is SGHTA, CDR2 FQGNSA, per germline. V was clipped by 5 bases and J by 5 bases, with 13 bases between them. The DNA for the CDR3 is TGTGCCAGCAGCCAGCTTCAGGGCCACGAGCAGTACTTC. Translated, it gives CASSQLQGHEQYF.

This clonotype was found many times. This sequence joins TRBV30 and TRBJ1-6, with D maybe TRBD1 (5 bases). The CDR3 extends over 14 amino acids. CDR1 is GTSNPN, CDR2 SVGIG, per germline (reference sequence). Trimming removed 1 base at V and 4 bases at J, with 8 bases between. Here the CDR3 reads CAWSETAYNSPLHF. CDR3 in DNA: TGTGCCTGGAGTGAGACAGCTTATAATTCACCCCTCCACTTT.

The chain employs TRBV30 and TRBJ2-2; D is perhaps TRBD1 (5 bases). The CDR3 runs to 14 residues. The V and J ends lost 1 base and 7 bases respectively, with 13 bases between them. The germline gives CDR1 GTSNPN, CDR2 SVGIG (reference sequence). The CDR3 protein is CAWSARGGVGELFF. In DNA, the CDR3 is TGTGCCTGGAGTGCTAGGGGTGGGGTCGGGGAGCTGTTTTTT.